This T cell receptor (beta chain) was sequenced for a study of blood T cell repertoires in COVID-19. At the level of the study: PBMCs, B-cell-depleted T cells, or T cells provided the cDNA or gDNA that made up the material.

CDR3 length equals 15 residues. Unmatched junction bases numbered 7, after V lost 2 bases and J lost 5 bases. Germline loops: CDR1 SGHTS, CDR2 YDEGEE. As handled by the study authors: Reference gene primer amplification gave nucleated cell count estimates. Sequencing used immunoSEQ multiplex PCR; TCRdb keeps in-frame clones, though not all of them. Clone size and V and J calls were adopted from that table, with D and trimming inferred from the DNA. The sample records 200,000 to 300,000 clones, roughly 84% being singletons. This rearrangement joins TRBV5-8 to TRBJ2-5; 9 bases line up with TRBD2. This TCR was recovered from a man in his 60s with acute or convalescent COVID-19. Sequenced sample: peripheral blood. In DNA form, the CDR3 reads TGTGCCAGCAGCTTTCGCGGGAGGGCCAGGGAGACCCAGTACTTC. As protein: CASSFRGRARETQYF.